This T cell receptor (beta chain) was sequenced during a study of T cell repertoires in aging, cancer and after chemotherapy (dated by TCRdb to between 2018 and 2021). Regarding the complete study: Donors spanned six age groups from 30 or younger to 70 or older, with at least three individuals per group. Roughly 9.6 million TCR reads were contained in the full dataset. The study profiled peripheral blood TCR beta repertoires from healthy donors and cancer patients to examine immunoaging and T cell reconstitution after chemotherapy. In the hematological group, paired pre- and post-chemotherapy samples were obtained from chronic lymphocytic leukemia patients treated with fludarabine- or bendamustine-based regimens. A cohort of 218 cancer patients (over 90 with hematological and 110 to 140 with solid cancers) was assembled, and approximately 95 healthy donors were included as a reference group.

Genomic DNA extracted from peripheral blood, rather than sorted cells or RNA, was used as the source for amplification of TCR beta rearrangements. Multiplex touch-down PCR with a mixed TRB-A/B primer pool was used to amplify rearranged TRB sequences covering the V, D and J segments. Illumina adapters and sample indices were attached to the amplicons through two consecutive PCR reactions run with Phusion HS II polymerase. The amplicons were purified from gel with the NucleoSpin Gel and PCR Clean-up kit and then assessed with Qubit and an Agilent 2100 Bioanalyzer. Sequencing of the libraries was done on an Illumina MiSeq with paired-end, single-indexed 600-cycle runs. The paper's processing steps were these. MiXCR versions 2.12 and 3.0.5 were used to process the TRB sequences. Each unique CDR3 nucleotide sequence was treated as one clone, and only productive sequences with two or more reads were kept. Shannon diversity, evenness, clonality (one minus evenness), and alpha-parameterized diversity profiles from alpha 0 to 5 were included as repertoire metrics. The IGoR algorithm was used to calculate generation probabilities of clones in the paired pre- and post-chemotherapy samples. Starting from the raw public reads, TCRdb applied fastp trimming at Q25, assembled clones with MiXCR and retained in-frame beta chains. Each entry merges the rows of one CDR3 protein and shows their most common DNA and genes. Here the V and J calls rest on TCRdb's processing, not on the authors' analysis. Within this sample are more than 750 distinct CDR3 sequences, with approximately 72% of them counted one time only. The ten largest clones add up to 50% to 60% of the sample.

About this clonotype itself: Its antigen has not been determined. The sample holds no much larger clone one base away, and base qualities are not on file.

The cysteine opens and the phenylalanine closes a CDR3 of 12 amino acids. The sequence is cut down to CDR3 DNA, 36 bases in frame from base 1. Taken from the germline V gene, the CDR1 and CDR2 loops are SQVTM and ANQGSEA. Trimming at the junction amounts to 7 bases on V and 1 base on J, and the germline ends lie 10 bases apart. What the study reported, not specific to this receptor: Hematological cancer patients had infiltration of lymphoid organs, and this infiltration may itself impair thymic emigration or peripheral T cell expansion. In both cancer cohorts, median generation probability rose over the chemotherapy interval, which suggests that the repertoire was reconstituted through rebound thymic output. Significantly lower blood TCR diversity and higher clonality were observed in untreated patients with hematological or solid cancers than in age-matched healthy donors. In healthy donors, the decline in TCR diversity with age was mainly due to loss of richness, whereas in cancer patients loss of evenness also played a role. It was noted by the authors that conclusions about immunological memory after chemotherapy cannot be drawn from the repertoire data.

The sample taken for sequencing was blood. The chain joins TRBV29-1 to TRBJ1-1, and the D gene may be TRBD1, 5 bases matching. The receptor comes from a human donor with a blood cancer. The CDR3 loop reads CSAPQGNTEAFF. The DNA sequence is as follows: TGCAGCGCCCCGCAGGGGAACACTGAAGCTTTCTTT.